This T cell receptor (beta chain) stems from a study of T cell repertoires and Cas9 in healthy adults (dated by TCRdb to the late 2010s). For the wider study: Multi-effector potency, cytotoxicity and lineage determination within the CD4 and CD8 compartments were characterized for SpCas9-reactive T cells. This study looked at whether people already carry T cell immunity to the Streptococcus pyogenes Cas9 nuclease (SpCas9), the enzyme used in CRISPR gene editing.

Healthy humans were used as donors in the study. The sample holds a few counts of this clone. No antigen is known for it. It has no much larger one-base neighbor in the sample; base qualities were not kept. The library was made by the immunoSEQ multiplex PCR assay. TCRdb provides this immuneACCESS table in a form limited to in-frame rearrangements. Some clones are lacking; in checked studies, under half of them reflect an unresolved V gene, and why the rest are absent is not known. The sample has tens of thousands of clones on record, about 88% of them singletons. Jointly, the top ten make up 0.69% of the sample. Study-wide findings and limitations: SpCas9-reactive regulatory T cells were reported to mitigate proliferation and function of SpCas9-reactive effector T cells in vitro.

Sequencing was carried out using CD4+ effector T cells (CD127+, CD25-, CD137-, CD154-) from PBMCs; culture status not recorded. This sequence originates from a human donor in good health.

Read as DNA, the sequence is TGCGCCAGCAGTACACAGGGTCTCCGAGAAAAACTGTTTTTT. It translates as CASSTQGLREKLFF. The chain is made from TRBV10-2 and TRBJ1-4; perhaps TRBD1 is the D gene, with 6 bases matching. The CDR3 covers 14 residues, taking in both the cysteine and the phenylalanine. The CDR3 DNA has 42 bases and is translated from base 1. V was cut back by 5 bases and J by 8 bases, leaving a gap of 15 bases between them. Via the germline V gene, CDR1 is WSHSY and CDR2 SAAADI.